Below, 22 T cell receptor beta chains from the same sample are listed, as sequenced in a study of long-term antiretroviral therapy in people with HIV (dated by TCRdb to 2022 to 2024). The immunoSEQ hsTCRB v3.0 assay was used at survey level resolution for TRB variable region sequencing. In TCRdb, the immuneACCESS table is reduced to in-frame sequences with V and J assigned. These tables do not hold every clone; where another copy was compared, an unresolved V gene accounts for under half, and the others remain unexplained. A total of 30,000 to 35,000 clones appear in this sample, around 85% of them only once. The top ten constitute about 4% of the sample. The source material was unsorted PBMCs, sampled 0.8 years before starting antiretroviral therapy. The receptors come from a man aged 18 to 29 with HIV.

The J gene is TRBJ2-5, the V gene TRBV11-3; 7 nucleotides align to TRBD2. V shed 5 bases and J 4 bases; nucleotides not matched to a gene: 22. There are 19 residues in the CDR3. CDR1 is SGHNT and CDR2 is YENEEA in the germline V gene. CDR3: CASSPPLAASLLVGETQYF. The DNA of the CDR3 is TGTGCCAGCAGCCCCCCTCTAGCGGCCTCACTTTTAGTTGGAGAGACCCAGTACTTC.

This chain joins TRBV15 and TRBJ2-7; 7 bases fit TRBD2. Germline V gene lookup returns CDR1 LNHNV and CDR2 YYDKDF (reference sequence). This CDR3 is 14 amino acids long. V dropped 1 base and J dropped 3; count of bases not matched to a gene: 3. The CDR3 sequence: CATSRATGGYEQYF. Here the CDR3 DNA reads TGTGCCACCAGCAGAGCTACGGGGGGCTACGAGCAGTACTTC.

This rearrangement joins TRBV5-4 to TRBJ2-5; D not certain. Germline CDR1 SGHNT, CDR2 YYREEE (reference sequence). V was clipped by 0 bases and J by 1 base, with 7 bases between them. CDR3 size: 14 residues. CDR3: CASSLVKTQETQYF. CDR3 sequence (DNA): TGTGCCAGCAGCTTGGTTAAGACCCAAGAGACCCAGTACTTC.

This rearrangement joins TRBV5-1 to TRBJ2-2, with 9 bases lining up with TRBD2. V lost 1 base, J lost 10 bases, and 8 bases stayed unmatched. The germline gives CDR1 SGHRS, CDR2 YFSETQ. This CDR3 contains 15 residues. CDR3 amino acids: CASSLTSGGSEELFF. In nucleotides, the CDR3 is TGCGCCAGCAGCTTGACCAGCGGGGGGAGTGAGGAGCTGTTTTTT.

The chain has TRBV6-5 and TRBJ1-5; weak D call: TRBD1 (5 bases). Germline assignment: CDR1 MNHEY and CDR2 SVGAGI. Trimming left V 5 bases short and J 2 bases short, with 13 bases between. The CDR3 runs to 15 residues. The CDR3: CASSTGTAGNQPQHF. In DNA, the CDR3 is TGTGCCAGCAGTACGGGGACGGCGGGCAATCAGCCCCAGCATTTT.

This chain links TRBV14 with TRBJ2-2; 12 bases fit TRBD2. The CDR3 loop spans 19 amino acids. Trimming took 0 bases from V and 0 from J; bases not matched to a gene: 5. Germline-derived CDR1 and CDR2 are SGHDN and FVKESK. For the CDR3, the DNA is TGTGCCAGCAGCCAAGAAAACACTAGCGGGGGGTCGAACACCGGGGAGCTGTTTTTT. Translating gives CASSQENTSGGSNTGELFF. Filled out from reference TRBV14 and TRBJ2-2, the complete variable domain reads EAGVTQFPSHSVIEKGQTVTLRCDPISGHDNLYWYRRVMGKEIKFLLHFVKESKQDESGMPNNRFLAERTGGTYSTLKVQPAELEDSGVYFCASSQENTSGGSNTGELFFGEGSRLTVL.

This clone is categorized as medium-sized. The chain links TRBV4-1 to TRBJ2-3; D is ambiguous. This CDR3 has 14 residues. The V end was cut by 3 bases, the J end by 3 bases, with 10 bases between. CDR1 is MGHRA and CDR2 is YSYEKL in the germline V gene. The CDR3, as DNA: TGCGCCAGCAGCCACCAAGGACGTACAGATACGCAGTATTTT. It codes for CASSHQGRTDTQYF.

The V and J genes are TRBV6-1 and TRBJ2-2; D remains unclear. V shed 6 bases and J shed 6 bases, with 14 bases lying between them. The CDR3 is made up of 14 amino acids. CDR1 is MNHNS and CDR2 is SASEGT in the germline V gene. The CDR3 region is CASRPMGKSGELFF. The CDR3 nucleotides are TGTGCCAGCAGGCCGATGGGAAAATCCGGGGAGCTGTTTTTT.

This chain uses TRBV15 with TRBJ2-3; possibly TRBD2 for D (7 bases). The V gene's germline CDR1 is LNHNV and CDR2 YYDKDF (reference sequence). With 1 base removed from V and 5 bases from J, the gap between germline ends came to 19 bases. The CDR3 has 17 residues. For the CDR3, the DNA is TGTGCCACCAGCAGAGTGGTGGGGGGGCCCAGGGGAGATACGCAGTATTTT. It is translated as CATSRVVGGPRGDTQYF.

The chain joins TRBV9 to TRBJ2-1; D possibly corresponds to TRBD2 (5 bases). Germline CDR1 and CDR2: SGDLS and YYNGEE. The V gene lost 3 bases and the J gene lost 4 bases, with 14 bases spanning the gap. The CDR3 totals 15 residues. The DNA for the CDR3 is TGTGCCAGCAGCGCCGAGGGTACACTATACAATGAGCAGTTCTTC. Translating it yields CASSAEGTLYNEQFF.

V is TRBV7-2 and J is TRBJ2-5, with D possibly matching TRBD1 (6 bases). The CDR3 length is 16 residues. CDR1 is SGHTA, CDR2 FQGNSA, per germline. The germline V and J ends were trimmed by 1 base and 1 base, with 13 bases remaining between them. The CDR3: CASSLETGRRQETQYF. The CDR3 coding sequence is TGTGCCAGCAGCTTAGAGACAGGACGGCGCCAAGAGACCCAGTACTTC. Looking up the rest from reference TRBV7-2 and TRBJ2-5 gives the full variable domain: GAGVSQSPSNKVTEKGKDVELRCDPISGHTALYWYRQSLGQGLEFLIYFQGNSAPDKSGLPSDRFSAERTGGSVSTLTIQRTQQEDSAVYLCASSLETGRRQETQYFGPGTRLLVL.

The gene calls are TRBV4-3 and TRBJ2-7; TRBD2 agrees at 7 bases. Germline values: CDR1 LGHNA, CDR2 YSLEER. J was trimmed by 5 bases and V by 3 bases; bases with no gene match: 7. CDR3 length: 14 amino acids. This CDR3 reads CASSQDGGGDEQYF. CDR3 bases: TGCGCCAGCAGCCAGGACGGCGGGGGAGACGAGCAGTACTTC.

The chain carries TRBV5-1 and TRBJ1-1, with no clear D. Trimming stripped 1 base from V and 3 bases from J, with 10 bases between. The CDR3 extends over 14 amino acids. Germline V gives CDR1 SGHRS, CDR2 YFSETQ. CDR3 sequence: CASSLSGFDTEAFF. The CDR3 bases are TGCGCCAGCAGCTTGAGTGGGTTTGACACTGAAGCTTTCTTT.

The CDR3 DNA reads TGTGCCAGCAGTACCAATCATTACAGGGGAGAAACCTACGAGCAGTACTTC. Its translation: CASSTNHYRGETYEQYF. This chain uses TRBV27 with TRBJ2-7; 7 nucleotides align to TRBD1. In germline, CDR1 is MNHEY, CDR2 SMNVEV (reference sequence). The CDR3 is made up of 17 amino acids. V lost 5 bases to trimming and J lost 2 bases; unmatched junction nucleotides: 15.

This rearrangement joins TRBV6-5 to TRBJ2-1, with 13 bases fitting TRBD2. Germline V CDR1 and CDR2: MNHEY, SVGAGI. V was clipped by 6 bases and J by 7 bases; unmatched bases: 6. The CDR3 length is 15 residues. The CDR3 nucleotides are TGTGCCAGCAGCCGACCGGGACTAGCGGGGAATGAGCAGTTCTTC. Encoded protein: CASSRPGLAGNEQFF.

The chain recombines TRBV7-2 with TRBJ1-6; 9 nucleotides line up with TRBD1. The J segment lost 7 bases and the V segment lost 0 bases, leaving 7 bases of the junction unmatched. Looked up from germline, CDR1 is SGHTA and CDR2 is FQGNSA. The CDR3 is 17 residues long. The CDR3 nucleotides read TGTGCCAGCAGCTTAGCGCGGGGAGGACAGGGGAATTCACCCCTCCACTTT. It codes for CASSLARGGQGNSPLHF.

The gene calls are TRBV7-6 and TRBJ2-2; 11 bases line up with TRBD2. This CDR3 region has 20 residues. Germline CDR1 SGHVS, CDR2 FNYEAQ. Trimming at V came to 5 bases and at J to 2 bases, leaving 16 bases not matched to a gene. CDR3 nucleotides: TGTGCCAGCAGCCGACAGACTGGGACTAGCGGATTACGAAACACCGGGGAGCTGTTTTTT. Its translation is CASSRQTGTSGLRNTGELFF.

V gene TRBV29-1 combines with J gene TRBJ2-1; possibly TRBD1 for D (5 bases). V lost 8 bases to trimming and J lost 1 base, with 15 bases between them. Per germline, CDR1 SQVTM and CDR2 ANQGSEA. The CDR3 is 14 residues long. CDR3 loop: CSSPLAGSYNEQFF. CDR3 in DNA: TGCAGCTCTCCCTTGGCAGGGTCCTACAATGAGCAGTTCTTC.

This chain links TRBV30 with TRBJ1-2; tentatively, D is TRBD1 (6 bases). Germline CDR1 reads GTSNPN; CDR2 reads SVGIG (reference sequence). This CDR3 is built from 17 residues. V was clipped by 3 bases and J by 2 bases, with 22 bases between them. This CDR3 is CAWRMKRGALKNYGYTF. CDR3 DNA: TGTGCCTGGAGGATGAAGCGGGGGGCGCTGAAAAACTATGGCTACACCTTC.

The count of this clone is one. V is TRBV11-2 and J is TRBJ2-1; D is uncertain. This CDR3 spans 14 amino acids. Trimming took off 4 bases at V and 6 bases at J, with 13 bases between the two ends. CDR1 is SGHAT and CDR2 is FQNNGV in the germline V gene. In DNA form, the CDR3 reads TGTGCCAGCAGCTCTGCGGCCGGTTTCAATGAGCAGTTCTTC. This codes for CASSSAAGFNEQFF.

This chain uses TRBV30 with TRBJ1-3; no clear D. Germline V lookup: CDR1 GTSNPN, CDR2 SVGIG (reference sequence). The CDR3 contains 14 residues. The germline V and J ends were trimmed by 2 bases and 0 bases, with 8 bases remaining between them. CDR3 protein: CAWSPLSSGNTIYF. In DNA form, the CDR3 reads TGTGCCTGGAGTCCTCTTAGCTCTGGAAACACCATATATTTT.

The rearrangement links TRBV5-8 to TRBJ2-1; D possibly corresponds to TRBD1 (6 bases). CDR1 is SGHTS, CDR2 YDEGEE, per germline. The CDR3 has 15 residues. V gave up 3 bases and J gave up 2 bases, with 12 bases separating them. CDR3 amino acids: CASSSTGEAYNEQFF. Here the CDR3 DNA reads TGTGCCAGCAGCTCGACAGGTGAAGCCTACAATGAGCAGTTCTTC.